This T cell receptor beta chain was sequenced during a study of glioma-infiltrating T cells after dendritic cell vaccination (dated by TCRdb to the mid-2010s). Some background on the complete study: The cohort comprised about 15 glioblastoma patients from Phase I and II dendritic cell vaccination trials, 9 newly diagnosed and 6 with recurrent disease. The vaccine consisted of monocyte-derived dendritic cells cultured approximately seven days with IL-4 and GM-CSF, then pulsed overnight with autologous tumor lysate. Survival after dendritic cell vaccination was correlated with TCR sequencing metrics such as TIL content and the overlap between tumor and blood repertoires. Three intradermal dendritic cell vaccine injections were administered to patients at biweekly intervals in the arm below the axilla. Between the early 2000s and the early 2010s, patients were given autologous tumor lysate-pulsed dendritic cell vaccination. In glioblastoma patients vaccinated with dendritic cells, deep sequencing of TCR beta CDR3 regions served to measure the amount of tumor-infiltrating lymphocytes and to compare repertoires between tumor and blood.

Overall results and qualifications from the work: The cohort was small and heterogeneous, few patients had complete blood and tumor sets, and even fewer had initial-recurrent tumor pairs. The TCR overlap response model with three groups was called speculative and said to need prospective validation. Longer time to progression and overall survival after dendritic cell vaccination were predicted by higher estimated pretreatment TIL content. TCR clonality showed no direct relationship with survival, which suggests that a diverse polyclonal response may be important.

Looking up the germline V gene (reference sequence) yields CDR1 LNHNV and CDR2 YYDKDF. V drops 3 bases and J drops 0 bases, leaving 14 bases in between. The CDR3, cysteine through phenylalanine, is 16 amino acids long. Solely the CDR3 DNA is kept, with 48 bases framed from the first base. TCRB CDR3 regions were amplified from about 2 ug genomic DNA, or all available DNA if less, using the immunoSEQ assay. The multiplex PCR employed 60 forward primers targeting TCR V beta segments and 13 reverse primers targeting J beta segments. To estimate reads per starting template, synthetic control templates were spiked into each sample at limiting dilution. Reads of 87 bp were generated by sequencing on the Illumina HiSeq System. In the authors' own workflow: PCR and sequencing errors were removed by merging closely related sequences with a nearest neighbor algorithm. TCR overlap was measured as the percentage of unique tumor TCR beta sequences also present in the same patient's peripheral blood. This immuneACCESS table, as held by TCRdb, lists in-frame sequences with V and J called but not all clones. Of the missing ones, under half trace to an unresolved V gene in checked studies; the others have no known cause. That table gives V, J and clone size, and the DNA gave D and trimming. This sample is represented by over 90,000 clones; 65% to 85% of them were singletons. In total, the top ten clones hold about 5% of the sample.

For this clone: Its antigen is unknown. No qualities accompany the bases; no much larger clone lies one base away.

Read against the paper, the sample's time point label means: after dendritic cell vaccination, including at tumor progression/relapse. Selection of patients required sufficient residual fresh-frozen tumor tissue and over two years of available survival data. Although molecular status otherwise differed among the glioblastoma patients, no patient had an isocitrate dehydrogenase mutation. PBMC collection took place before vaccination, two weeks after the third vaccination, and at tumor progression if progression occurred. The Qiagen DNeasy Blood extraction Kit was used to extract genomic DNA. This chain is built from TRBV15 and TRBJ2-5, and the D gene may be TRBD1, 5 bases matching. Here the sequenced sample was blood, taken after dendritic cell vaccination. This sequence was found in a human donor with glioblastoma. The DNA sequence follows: TGTGCCACCAGCAGGGTGGACAATCGGTACCAAGAGACCCAGTACTTC. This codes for CATSRVDNRYQETQYF.